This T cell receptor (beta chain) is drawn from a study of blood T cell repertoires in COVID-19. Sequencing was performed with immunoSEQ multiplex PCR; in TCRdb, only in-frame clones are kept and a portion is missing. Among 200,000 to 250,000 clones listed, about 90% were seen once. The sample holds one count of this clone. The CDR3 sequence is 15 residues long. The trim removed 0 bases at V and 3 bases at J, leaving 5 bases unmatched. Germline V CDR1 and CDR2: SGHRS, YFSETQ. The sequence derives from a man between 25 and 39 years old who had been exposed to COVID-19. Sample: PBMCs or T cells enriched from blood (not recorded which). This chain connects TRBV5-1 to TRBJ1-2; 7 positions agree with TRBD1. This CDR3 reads CASSLGDREYYGYTF. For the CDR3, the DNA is TGCGCCAGCAGCTTGGGGGACAGAGAATACTATGGCTACACCTTC. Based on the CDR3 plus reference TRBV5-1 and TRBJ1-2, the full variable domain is KAGVTQTPRYLIKTRGQQVTLSCSPISGHRSVSWYQQTPGQGLQFLFEYFSETQRNKGNFPGRFSGRQFSNSRSEMNVSTLELGDSALYLCASSLGDREYYGYTFGSGTRLTVV.